The T cell receptor beta chain under discussion was sequenced for a study of control samples from healthy donors and cancer patients. The table came from immunoSEQ multiplex PCR; TCRdb's copy has only in-frame clones and leaves some out. The sample has roughly 170,000 clones, 90% to 95% seen once. Sequencing input: blood. This sequence was found in a woman aged 18 to 35 in good health.

CDR3 protein: CASSQQPPGGYTF. The CDR3 region has the DNA TGTGCCAGCAGCCAACAGCCACCGGGTGGCTACACCTTC. V gene TRBV14 combines with J gene TRBJ1-2; D is unresolved. The CDR3 has 13 amino acids. Trimming took 2 bases from V and 7 from J, leaving 11 bases between them. Germline V lookup: CDR1 SGHDN, CDR2 FVKESK.